Sequencing of this T cell receptor (beta chain) was carried out in a study of shared clonotypes between healthy human individuals (TCRdb year 2020). Regarding the study in general: A couple of women and a few men aged 18 to 49 years were included in the cohort. Blood TCR repertoires of a handful of healthy adults were deeply sequenced to estimate repertoire size and the extent of clonotype sharing between individuals. To increase sequencing depth and limit assay-specific biases, TCR repertoire library preparation and sequencing were carried out by different laboratories using diverse techniques. Leukapheresis yielded between about 0.8 and 8.9 billion PBMCs per donor. For each donor, CD4 naive and CD4 memory were each run on three plates, CD8 naive on two plates, and CD8 memory on one plate. The paper as a whole reports these results and caveats: The small number of donors limited the genetic and exposure-history diversity represented. Sharing across several donors was observed for roughly 5.4% of naive CD4, about 4% of naive CD8, 2% to 2.5% of memory CD4, and about 0.39% of memory CD8 clonotypes. Sampling was restricted to blood, and TCR repertoires in tissue are likely to differ from TCR repertoires in blood. Incomplete sequencing was indicated by rarefaction of sorted-subset datasets, despite the large sequencing depth. Higher generation probabilities were observed for clonotypes shared by all four sorted-subset donors than for non-shared clonotypes. Pairwise subsampling indicated that sequencing depth was expected to affect the degree of clonotype sharing among donors. Estimated clonotype richness was generally larger for naive than for memory subsets.

Using the deep immunoSEQ assay, TCR CDR3 regions were amplified from genomic DNA by multiplex PCR. Genomic DNA extracted from each cell subset was distributed evenly over all wells of several immunoSEQ 96-well plates, and each plate served as one replicate. For sorted subsets, each replicate PCR was loaded with 200 ng genomic DNA, equivalent to 32,000 or so T cell genomes. Purified libraries were quantified with a Qubit 3.0 fluorometer, sized on a Bioanalyzer 2100, and re-quantified with the KAPA Library Quantification kit. Every immunoSEQ 96-well plate was sequenced on a dedicated single-read 150-cycle Illumina NextSeq 550 flow cell. As for the original processing: The immunoSEQ output contained only junctional sequences without quality scores, so filtering could not match that applied to full-length reads. To assign V/J genes and CDR3, sequences were annotated using PyIR, a Python wrapper for IgBLAST v1.9, with IMGT germline references. Reads with weak V/J assignments (E-value above 1e-6), missing CDR3, stop codons, out-of-frame junctions, or ambiguous translated residues were removed. A V3J clonotype was defined by an identical inferred V gene, J gene, and CDR3 amino acid sequence. The percentage overlap between two repertoires was calculated by dividing the number of shared unique clonotypes by the size of the smaller repertoire. Repertoire richness was assessed with RTK rarefaction, the Chao1 estimator, and Recon v2.1 estimates of unobserved clonotypes. OLGA was used to compute generation probabilities for all TCRbeta clonotypes that the gDNA method yielded from a few donors. TCRdb stores this immuneACCESS table with in-frame sequences only. Part of the clones is absent; in the studies checked, under half of the shortfall reflects unresolved V genes, and no reason is known for the rest. The V and J calls and clone size were taken over from that table, and D and trimming were inferred from the DNA. The sample data list over a million clones, and about 76% of these were observed just once. The ten largest clones take up about 1.4% of the sample.

This clone was counted only a few times. The antigen it binds to is not known. Base quality data are lacking; no much larger clone is found one base away. Including the terminal cysteine and phenylalanine, the CDR3 comprises 16 residues. Only the CDR3 part of the read is kept: 48 bases, read in frame from the first base. Based on the germline V gene, the CDR1 and CDR2 sequences are SNHLY and FYNNEI. Germline trimming amounts to 6 bases on V and 9 bases on J, with 14 as the count of junction bases outside the gene matches. The donors were healthy, HIV-negative adults with no recently reported acute infections or vaccinations. All donors were Caucasian adults living in Nashville, Tennessee, USA. Magnetic negative selection was used to enrich CD4+ T cells, after which naive cells were positively selected on CD45RA and the negative fraction became the memory subset. After blood collection by leukapheresis, PBMCs were isolated using Ficoll-Histopaque density gradient centrifugation and then cryopreserved in the vapor phase of liquid nitrogen. Purity and quantity of every magnetically sorted T cell population were checked by analytical flow cytometry. Genomic DNA was isolated from every sorted fraction and measured by UV absorbance on a Nanodrop 2000c.

The chain was built from TRBV2 and TRBJ1-6; 7 central nucleotides agree with TRBD1. The sequenced sample consisted of memory CD4+ T cells sorted from blood. The cell subset or site label of this sample denotes: CD45RA-negative fraction. The TCR was taken from a man between 18 and 35 years old in good health. The CDR3 region: CASRDHTGERGSPLHF. The DNA reads as follows: TGTGCCAGCAGAGACCATACAGGGGAACGCGGTTCACCCCTCCACTTT.